These T cell receptor beta chains were read from a single sample in a study of T cells after yellow fever vaccination. One entry per CDR3 protein results from TCRdb running MiXCR on the 5' RACE reads. The sample lists hundreds of thousands of distinct CDR3 sequences, 11% occurring once. Sample: PBMCs, taken on the day of the first yellow fever vaccination. All receptors derive from a man younger than 35 who received the YFV17D yellow fever vaccine. Both conserved end residues are part of each CDR3. D genes are given only for firm matches. Part of the rows lack a size; the others show once, few, many or a class for expanded clones.

d_call: .
clone_size: .
j_call: TRBJ2-2
v_call: TRBV6-2/TRBV6-3
cdr3_nt: TGTGCCAGCAGGTCGAGTGGCGGGGAGCTGTTTTTT
cdr3_aa: CASRSSGGELFF

d_call: TRBD1
clone_size: .
j_call: TRBJ1-5
v_call: TRBV10-3
cdr3_nt: TGTGCCACCTATGCCCGAGACAGGGGTAATCAGCCCCAGCATTTT
cdr3_aa: CATYARDRGNQPQHF

d_call: TRBD1
clone_size: .
j_call: TRBJ1-3
v_call: TRBV9
cdr3_nt: TGTGCCAGCAGCCCTCATGACAGGGACACCATATATTTT
cdr3_aa: CASSPHDRDTIYF

d_call: TRBD1
clone_size: few
j_call: TRBJ1-2
v_call: TRBV5-1
cdr3_nt: TGCGCCAGCAGCCCGGACGGACAGGGTACCTACACCTTC
cdr3_aa: CASSPDGQGTYTF

d_call: .
clone_size: .
j_call: TRBJ1-6
v_call: TRBV4-3
cdr3_nt: TGCGCCAGCAGCCAGGGCCCGGGCAGCCAAGTTAATTCACCCCTCCACTTT
cdr3_aa: CASSQGPGSQVNSPLHF

d_call: .
clone_size: .
j_call: TRBJ1-2
v_call: TRBV29-1
cdr3_nt: TGCAGCGGGACGAGGGGTGCTAACTATGGCTACACCTTC
cdr3_aa: CSGTRGANYGYTF

d_call: .
clone_size: few
j_call: TRBJ1-5
v_call: TRBV29-1
cdr3_nt: TGCAGCGTGAGGGCACAGCAGGGACAGCCCCAGCATTTT
cdr3_aa: CSVRAQQGQPQHF

d_call: .
clone_size: few
j_call: TRBJ2-1
v_call: TRBV11-2
cdr3_nt: TGTGCCAGCAGCTTGGGTGCTAGAACGCAGTTCTTC
cdr3_aa: CASSLGARTQFF

d_call: TRBD1
clone_size: .
j_call: TRBJ2-5
v_call: TRBV5-6
cdr3_nt: TGTGCCAGCAGCTCCCGGGACAGGGGGACCCAGTACTTC
cdr3_aa: CASSSRDRGTQYF

d_call: .
clone_size: few
j_call: TRBJ1-2
v_call: TRBV5-1
cdr3_nt: TGCGCCAGCAGCTTGGGGACAAATGGCTACACCTTC
cdr3_aa: CASSLGTNGYTF

d_call: .
clone_size: .
j_call: TRBJ1-3
v_call: TRBV5-1
cdr3_nt: TGCGCCAGCAGCTTGGGTGGCAGGGGCGACTCTGGAAACACCATATATTTT
cdr3_aa: CASSLGGRGDSGNTIYF

d_call: TRBD1
clone_size: .
j_call: TRBJ2-2
v_call: TRBV24-1
cdr3_nt: TGTGCCACCAGTGATCCGGGACAGGGGGAGACCGGGGAGCTGTTTTTT
cdr3_aa: CATSDPGQGETGELFF

d_call: .
clone_size: many
j_call: TRBJ1-1
v_call: TRBV6-5
cdr3_nt: TGTGCCAGCATTTTGAACACTGAAGCTTTCTTT
cdr3_aa: CASILNTEAFF

d_call: TRBD1
clone_size: .
j_call: TRBJ2-7
v_call: TRBV5-6
cdr3_nt: TGTGCCAGCAGCCTAGACAGGGGCACTGAGCAGTACTTC
cdr3_aa: CASSLDRGTEQYF

d_call: TRBD1
clone_size: .
j_call: TRBJ2-2
v_call: TRBV23-1
cdr3_nt: TGCGCCATCCCAGGGGGCGAGAACACCGGGGAGCTGTTTTTT
cdr3_aa: CAIPGGENTGELFF

d_call: TRBD2
clone_size: .
j_call: TRBJ2-5
v_call: TRBV4-1
cdr3_nt: TGCGCCAGCAGCTACAGGACTAGCGCGGAATTGCAAGAGACCCAGTACTTC
cdr3_aa: CASSYRTSAELQETQYF

d_call: .
clone_size: few
j_call: TRBJ1-2
v_call: TRBV11-2
cdr3_nt: TGTGCCAGCAGCCTAATCAAACACTATGGCTACACCTTC
cdr3_aa: CASSLIKHYGYTF

d_call: .
clone_size: .
j_call: TRBJ1-5
v_call: TRBV28
cdr3_nt: TGTGCCAGCAGACGCACAGGGTTTCAGCCCCAGCATTTT
cdr3_aa: CASRRTGFQPQHF